This T cell receptor beta chain emerged from a study of cytomegalovirus exposure and HLA in healthy donors (dated by TCRdb to between 2016 and 2019). About the study as a whole: A later analysis indicated that the 120 or so validation repertoires were generated on the platform also employed for the roughly 650 repertoires of the first cohort. In addition to the first cohort of approximately 650 subjects, a separate validation cohort of approximately 110 different subjects was used. To predict cytomegalovirus infection status, the study brought together high-throughput TCR immunosequencing, statistical association of individual TCRs with disease status, and machine learning. The study aimed to test whether cataloging public T cell receptors could reveal signatures of past pathogen exposure.

The method behind the library was the immunoSEQ multiplex PCR assay. In the original analysis: A statistical classification framework was developed to diagnose cytomegalovirus status using the catalog of TCR beta chain sequences. Here the immuneACCESS table is served through TCRdb, limited to in-frame sequences with V and J called. Missing clones are a known gap in these copies; in checked studies unresolved V genes cover under half, and the rest lacks a known reason. The V and J calls and clone size were taken over from that table, and D and trimming were inferred from the DNA. In all, the sample holds under 150,000 clones, and around 88% of those were seen once. Around 8% of the sample comes from the top ten. The paper as a whole reports these results and caveats: Of the cluster scores, 94% were above 0 in a later analysis, which found that TCRs clustered in the first cohort also tended to co-occur in the 90 to 150 validation repertoires. The classifier was reported to diagnose cytomegalovirus status with high specificity and sensitivity in both the original and validation cohorts. Three of the identified cytomegalovirus-associated TCR beta chains were confirmed in vitro to be specific for cytomegalovirus antigens. Most TCR sequences were seen in very few donors, while some public TCRs were found in many individuals. In the study, 164 TCR beta chains were listed as associated with cytomegalovirus. A later analysis had no HLA typing for the validation cohort, so co-occurrence there was scored across all 130 or so repertoires. According to the authors, the approach could potentially be generalized to other disease states and immunological phenotypes.

CDR1 and CDR2 are drawn from the germline V gene (reference sequence): SEHNR, FQNEAQ. The V end loses 3 bases and the J end loses 6 bases, and a stretch of 14 bases separates them. The CDR3 starts with the cysteine, ends with the phenylalanine, and has 14 residues. Only the CDR3 DNA stays, 42 bases, in frame from base 1. With regard to this clone: This clone's antigen is unknown. No base qualities exist here, and no much larger clone lies one base off it.

The donors were included in the validation cohort of 120 subjects, a group kept apart from the roughly 670-subject first cohort. The origin of this receptor is a woman between 18 and 30 years old in good health and CMV-seropositive. Source material: PBMCs. This chain is built from TRBV7-9 and TRBJ1-2; matching of 5 bases hints at TRBD1 as the D gene. The nucleotides read TGTGCCAGCAGCTTCGACAGTGGAAGGAATGGCTACACCTTC. Its protein is CASSFDSGRNGYTF.